This T cell receptor (beta chain) was obtained from a study of blood T cell repertoires in COVID-19. Study-level background: Sites in the United States, Italy and Spain provided acute and convalescent COVID-19 samples. PBMCs, B-cell-depleted T cells, or T cells were the source of the cDNA or gDNA that made up the material.

The authors' processing: Estimates of nucleated cell counts were drawn from the amplification of reference gene primers. Repertoires were generated with immunoSEQ multiplex PCR, while TCRdb's copy carries only in-frame clones and drops some. Clone size and V and J calls were adopted from that table, with D and trimming inferred from the DNA. This repertoire shows about 64,000 clones, more than 80% found once; its top ten account for roughly 9.2%. Germline CDR1 and CDR2: KGHSH and LQKENI. Trimming removed 4 bases from V and 8 bases from J, with 21 bases in between. The CDR3 extends over 16 amino acids.

Sequenced sample: peripheral blood. The V gene is TRBV18, the J gene TRBJ2-4, with TRBD2 as a possible D gene (5 bases). The sequence derives from a woman older than 75 with active COVID-19. The CDR3 sequence is CASSQQLDSGVDIQYF. In nucleotides, the CDR3 is TGTGCCAGCTCACAACAACTAGATTCCGGCGTAGACATTCAGTACTTC.